This T cell receptor (beta chain) was identified in a study of T cell responses to AZD1222 COVID-19 vaccine. Study overall: Second-dose intervals near 4 or 12 weeks were combined.

Only in-frame clones appear in the TCRdb table, and some are missing; sequencing was by immunoSEQ multiplex PCR. The table includes approximately 100,000 clones, about 90% detected once. A word on this clone: The antigen remains undetermined.

Study-wide results and limits: Baseline antibody screening turned up just 6 or 7 seropositive AZD1222 recipients. Per reports, nearly half of all spike-specific TCRs target regions that are unmutated in variants.

The TCR originated in an adult in good health. Specimen: peripheral blood, collected on day 0 of AZD1222 vaccination.

The CDR3 bases are TGTGCCAGCAGTCGCACAGGAATCGGAATCATGAACACTGAAGCTTTCTTT. Its protein product is CASSRTGIGIMNTEAFF. This chain connects TRBV2 to TRBJ1-1; the D gene is possibly TRBD1 (5 bases). CDR3 length: 17 residues. The germline V gene has CDR1 SNHLY and CDR2 FYNNEI. The V end was cut by 5 bases, the J end by 0 bases, with 19 bases between.